This T cell receptor (beta chain) was sequenced during a study of post-analysis software for immune sequencing data. Across the study: The cohort encompassed relapsing-remitting, secondary progressive and progressive-relapsing multiple sclerosis disease courses. Study-level findings and limits: For normalized Chao1 diversity, multiple sclerosis patients scored significantly lower than controls did. Controls had lower frequencies than patients of roughly five TRBV segments, which included TRBV5-6, TRBV5-1 and TRBV20-1. Samples sharing a preparation batch grouped tightly together when assessed by F measure.

The germline CDR1 and CDR2 sequences are PRHDT and FYEKMQ (reference sequence). The CDR3 has 15 amino acids. Regarding this clonotype: Its antigen is still unknown.

Every TCR beta cDNA library bore unique molecular identifiers. TCRdb re-analysed the PCR reads in MiXCR, keeping a single row per CDR3 protein. The sample has 400,000 to 500,000 distinct CDR3 sequences, approximately 39% seen once. Material: blood. The source of this sequence is a girl aged 2 to 10 with multiple sclerosis. The rearrangement links TRBV13 to TRBJ2-4; 9 nucleotides match TRBD1. The last part of the DNA fits TRBJ2-7 better; the J call may be wrong. CDR3 residues: CASSLRGQGSDEQYF. CDR3 DNA: TGTGCCAGCAGCTTAAGGGGACAGGGATCGGACGAGCAGTACTTC.